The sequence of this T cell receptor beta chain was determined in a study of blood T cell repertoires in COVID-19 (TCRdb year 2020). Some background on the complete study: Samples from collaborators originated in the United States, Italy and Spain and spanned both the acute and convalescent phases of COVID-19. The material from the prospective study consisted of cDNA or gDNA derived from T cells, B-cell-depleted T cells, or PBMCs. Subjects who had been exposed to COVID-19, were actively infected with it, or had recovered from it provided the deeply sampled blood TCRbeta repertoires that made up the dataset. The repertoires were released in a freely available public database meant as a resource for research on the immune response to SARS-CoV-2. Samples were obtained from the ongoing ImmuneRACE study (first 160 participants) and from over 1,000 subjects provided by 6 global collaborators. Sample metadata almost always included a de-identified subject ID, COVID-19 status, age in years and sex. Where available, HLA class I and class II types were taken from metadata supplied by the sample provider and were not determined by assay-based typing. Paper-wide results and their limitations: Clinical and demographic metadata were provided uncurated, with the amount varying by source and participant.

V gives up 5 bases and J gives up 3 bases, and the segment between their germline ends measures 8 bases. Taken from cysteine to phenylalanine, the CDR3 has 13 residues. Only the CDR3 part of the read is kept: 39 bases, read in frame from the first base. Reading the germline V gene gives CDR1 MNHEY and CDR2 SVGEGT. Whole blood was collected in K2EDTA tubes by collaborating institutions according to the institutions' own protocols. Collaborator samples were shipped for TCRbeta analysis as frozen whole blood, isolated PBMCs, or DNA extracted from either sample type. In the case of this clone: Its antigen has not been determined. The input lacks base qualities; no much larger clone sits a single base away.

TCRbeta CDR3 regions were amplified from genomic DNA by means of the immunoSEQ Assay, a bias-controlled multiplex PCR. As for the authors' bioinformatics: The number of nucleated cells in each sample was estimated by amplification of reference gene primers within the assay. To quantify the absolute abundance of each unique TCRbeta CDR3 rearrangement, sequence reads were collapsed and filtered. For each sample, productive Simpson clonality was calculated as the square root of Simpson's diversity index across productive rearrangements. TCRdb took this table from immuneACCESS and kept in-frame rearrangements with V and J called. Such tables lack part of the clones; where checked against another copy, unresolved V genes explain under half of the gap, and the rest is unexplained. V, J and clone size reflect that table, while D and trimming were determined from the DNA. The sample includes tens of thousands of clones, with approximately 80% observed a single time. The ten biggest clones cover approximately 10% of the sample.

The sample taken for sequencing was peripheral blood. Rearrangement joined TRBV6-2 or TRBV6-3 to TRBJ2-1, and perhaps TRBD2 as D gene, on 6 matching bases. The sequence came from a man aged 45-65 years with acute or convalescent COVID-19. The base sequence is TGTGCCAGCAGTCTTAGCGGCTACAATGAGCAGTTCTTC. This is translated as CASSLSGYNEQFF.